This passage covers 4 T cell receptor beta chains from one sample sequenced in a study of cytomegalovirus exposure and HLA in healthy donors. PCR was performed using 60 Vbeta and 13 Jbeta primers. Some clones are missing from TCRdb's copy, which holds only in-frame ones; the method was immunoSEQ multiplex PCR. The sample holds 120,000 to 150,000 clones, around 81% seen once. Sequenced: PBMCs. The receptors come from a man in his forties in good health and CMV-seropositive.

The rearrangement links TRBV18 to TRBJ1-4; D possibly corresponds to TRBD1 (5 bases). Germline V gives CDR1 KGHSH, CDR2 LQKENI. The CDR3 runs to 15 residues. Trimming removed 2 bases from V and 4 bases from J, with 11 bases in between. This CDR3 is CASSPTGPDNEKLFF. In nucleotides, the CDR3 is TGTGCCAGCTCACCAACAGGACCGGATAATGAAAAACTGTTTTTT.

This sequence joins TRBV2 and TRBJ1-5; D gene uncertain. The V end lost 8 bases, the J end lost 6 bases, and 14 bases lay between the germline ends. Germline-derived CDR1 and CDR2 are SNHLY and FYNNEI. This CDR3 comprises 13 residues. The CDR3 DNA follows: TGTGCCAGCTCTTCAGGAGGTAGTCAGCCCCAGCATTTT. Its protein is CASSSGGSQPQHF.

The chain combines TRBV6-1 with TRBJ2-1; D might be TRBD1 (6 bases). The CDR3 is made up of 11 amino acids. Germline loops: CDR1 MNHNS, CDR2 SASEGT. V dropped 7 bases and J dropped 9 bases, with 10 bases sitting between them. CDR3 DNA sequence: TGTGCCAGCATCACAGGGATTGAGCAGTTCTTC. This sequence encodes CASITGIEQFF.

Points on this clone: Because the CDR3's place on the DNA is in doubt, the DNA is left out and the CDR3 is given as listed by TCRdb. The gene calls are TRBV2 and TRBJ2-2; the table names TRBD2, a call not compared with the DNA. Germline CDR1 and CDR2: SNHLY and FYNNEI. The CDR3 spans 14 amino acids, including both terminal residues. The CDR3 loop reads CASGDFRGTGELFF.